This T cell receptor (beta chain) derives from a study of radiotherapy plus CTLA-4 blockade in lung cancer. Study results and limitations: Radiotherapy was combined with ipilimumab, and tumor-derived TCR clones then expanded in blood.

V was shortened by 4 bases and J by 10 bases, with 16 bases between the two germline ends. The germline V gene has CDR1 MGHDK and CDR2 SYGVNS. The CDR3 has 13 amino acids. About this clone: Its specificity is not known.

Clones were read by immunoSEQ multiplex PCR, and TCRdb kept only the in-frame ones, dropping some. The data show 71,000 or so clones, about 87% seen once. The chain uses TRBV25-1 and TRBJ1-1; D is possibly TRBD1 (5 bases). The TCR sequence derives from a human donor with non-small cell lung cancer who had stable disease on radiotherapy plus ipilimumab. Here the sequenced sample was peripheral blood, taken from a patient treated with radiotherapy plus ipilimumab. The DNA for the CDR3 is TGTGCCAGCAGTGGGACAACCCCCACTTCAGCTTTCTTT. Translating gives CASSGTTPTSAFF.